These T cell receptor beta chains were read from a single sample in a study of response to subunit inactivated influenza vaccine. TCRdb processed the RT-PCR reads anew with MiXCR; each CDR3 protein has one entry. The sample contains 500,000 to 600,000 distinct CDR3 sequences, approximately 12% of which appear only once. The sample here was PBMCs from blood, taken roughly 46 days after vaccination. The source of these receptors is a man between 50 and 59 years old who received an inactivated influenza vaccine. CDR3s include the opening cysteine and the closing phenylalanine or tryptophan. Each record gives: CDR3 DNA, CDR3 protein, V gene, J gene, CDR3 length, clone size, D gene. D genes are given only for firm matches. The size entry is marked missing in some rows and otherwise reads once, few, many or a size class.

CDR3nt: TGTGCCAGCAGGACCCCAGGGGGCTCGGGCGAGCAGTACTTC
CDR3aa: CASRTPGGSGEQYF
v_gene: TRBV6-1
j_gene: TRBJ2-7
len: 14
abundance: NA
d_gene: TRBD1

CDR3nt: TGCAGCGTCGGGACTAGCGGGACAGGCACAGATACGCAGTATTTT
CDR3aa: CSVGTSGTGTDTQYF
v_gene: TRBV29-1
j_gene: TRBJ2-3
len: 15
abundance: NA
d_gene: TRBD2

CDR3nt: TGCAGTGCTGCAGGGACTAGCGGGGACGGACCCCACTACAATGAGCAGTTCTTC
CDR3aa: CSAAGTSGDGPHYNEQFF
v_gene: TRBV20-1
j_gene: TRBJ2-1
len: 18
abundance: NA
d_gene: TRBD2

CDR3nt: TGTGCCAGCAGTGCCGCCGGGGCCGTCTACAATGAGCAGTTCTTC
CDR3aa: CASSAAGAVYNEQFF
v_gene: TRBV6-1
j_gene: TRBJ2-1
len: 15
abundance: many
d_gene: NA

CDR3nt: TGCAGTGCTAGAGGCACAGGGGGCGCGTCTGAAGCTTTCTTT
CDR3aa: CSARGTGGASEAFF
v_gene: TRBV20-1
j_gene: TRBJ1-1
len: 14
abundance: many
d_gene: TRBD1

CDR3nt: TGTGCCAGCAGGCCGGGGGTAAACACCGGGGAGCTGTTTTTT
CDR3aa: CASRPGVNTGELFF
v_gene: TRBV12-3/TRBV12-4
j_gene: TRBJ2-2
len: 14
abundance: few
d_gene: NA

CDR3nt: TGTGCCAGCAGCTTAGATATTGGCGGCACAGATACGCAGTATTTT
CDR3aa: CASSLDIGGTDTQYF
v_gene: TRBV11-2
j_gene: TRBJ2-3
len: 15
abundance: NA
d_gene: NA

CDR3nt: TGTGCCAGCAGTTTAGCTTCCCGGGGGGGGGCCAACGTCCTGACTTTC
CDR3aa: CASSLASRGGANVLTF
v_gene: TRBV12-3/TRBV12-4
j_gene: TRBJ2-6
len: 16
abundance: NA
d_gene: NA

CDR3nt: TGTGCCAGCAGCTTTACCCTGGGACAAGAGACCCAGTACTTC
CDR3aa: CASSFTLGQETQYF
v_gene: TRBV3-1
j_gene: TRBJ2-5
len: 14
abundance: few
d_gene: NA

CDR3nt: TGTGCCAGTAGTCCCGGGACTAGCGGGAGGACTAGGGAGACCCAGTACTTC
CDR3aa: CASSPGTSGRTRETQYF
v_gene: TRBV19
j_gene: TRBJ2-5
len: 17
abundance: NA
d_gene: TRBD2

CDR3nt: TGCGCCAGCAGCTTACTAGAAGAAGATACGCAGTATTTT
CDR3aa: CASSLLEEDTQYF
v_gene: TRBV5-1
j_gene: TRBJ2-3
len: 13
abundance: NA
d_gene: NA

CDR3nt: TGCAGTGCTAGAGCGAGATCCGAAAGGCCCCAGCATTTT
CDR3aa: CSARARSERPQHF
v_gene: TRBV20-1
j_gene: TRBJ1-5
len: 13
abundance: many
d_gene: NA

CDR3nt: TGCGCCAGCAGCCCAGGGACAGGGGAAGAGACCCAGTACTTC
CDR3aa: CASSPGTGEETQYF
v_gene: TRBV5-1
j_gene: TRBJ2-5
len: 14
abundance: many
d_gene: TRBD1

CDR3nt: TGTGCCAGCAGCACCTCGACAGTTAGCTCCTACGAGCAGTACTTC
CDR3aa: CASSTSTVSSYEQYF
v_gene: TRBV6-1
j_gene: TRBJ2-7
len: 15
abundance: few
d_gene: NA

CDR3nt: TGTGCCTGGAGCTACGCAGGGGGCAGCTACGAGCAGTACTTC
CDR3aa: CAWSYAGGSYEQYF
v_gene: TRBV30
j_gene: TRBJ2-7
len: 14
abundance: NA
d_gene: TRBD1

CDR3nt: TGTGCCAGCAGCCAAGCAGGGCAAAGCACAGATACGCAGTATTTT
CDR3aa: CASSQAGQSTDTQYF
v_gene: TRBV3-1
j_gene: TRBJ2-3
len: 15
abundance: few
d_gene: NA